The next 32 T cell receptor beta chains were all read from a single sample in a study of shared clonotypes between healthy human individuals. Libraries were prepared by immunoSEQ multiplex PCR; TCRdb keeps only in-frame clonotypes and omits some of them. The sample yields around 610,000 clones, around 96% seen once. It was CD45RO-negative cells, positively selected for CCR7, that made up naive CD8 cells, with terminally differentiated effector memory CD45RA+ cells excluded. Material: naive CD8+ T cells sorted from blood. These receptors came from a young woman in good health.

The V gene is TRBV7-2, the J gene TRBJ1-2; no reliable D call. The CDR3 spans 16 residues. V gave up 3 bases and J gave up 7 bases, with 21 bases separating them. Germline lookup yields CDR1 SGHTA and CDR2 FQGNSA. The CDR3 region has the DNA TGTGCCAGCAGCTTTATGCAGCCGGGGTACCCTCGTGGCTACACCTTC. As protein: CASSFMQPGYPRGYTF.

This clone showed up just once. CDR3 DNA sequence: TGTGCCAGCAGCCGCTCTACTACAGGGGAATGGGCTGAAGCTTTCTTT. Protein sequence: CASSRSTTGEWAEAFF. This chain connects TRBV2 to TRBJ1-1; TRBD1 aligns across 7 bases. Germline CDR1 and CDR2: SNHLY and FYNNEI. The CDR3 sequence is 16 residues long. J gave up 6 bases and V 6 bases, and 16 bases lay outside the gene matches.

The chain employs TRBV29-1 and TRBJ2-5; 7 bases are a match to TRBD1. Gene TRBJ2-7 matches the end of the DNA better, so the J call may be wrong. This CDR3 comprises 12 residues. The germline gives CDR1 SQVTM, CDR2 ANQGSEA. The DNA for the CDR3 is TGCAGCGTCACTAGGGGGCGGTACGAGCAGTACTTC. It is translated as CSVTRGRYEQYF.

A single count supports this clone. This chain joins TRBV14 and TRBJ2-3; D is uncertain. V was trimmed by 3 bases and J by 6 bases, leaving 16 bases between them. The germline V gene has CDR1 SGHDN and CDR2 FVKESK. The CDR3 contains 15 residues. The CDR3: CASSHLQGAGDTQYF. The CDR3 DNA follows: TGTGCCAGCAGCCACCTTCAAGGCGCTGGGGATACGCAGTATTTT.

The genes are TRBV28 and TRBJ2-7; 13 nucleotides line up with TRBD2. CDR3 length: 16 amino acids. V was pared by 5 bases and J by 6 bases, with 10 bases of the junction left unmatched. Looked up from germline, CDR1 is MDHEN and CDR2 is SYDVKM. The CDR3 here is CASSPPGLAGAAEQYF. The CDR3 region has the DNA TGTGCCAGCAGTCCCCCCGGACTAGCGGGAGCGGCCGAGCAGTACTTC.

J is TRBJ2-7 and V is TRBV7-9; perhaps TRBD1 as D (7 bases). Per the germline V gene, CDR1 is SEHNR and CDR2 is FQNEAQ (reference sequence). V shed 4 bases and J shed 6 bases, with 19 bases lying between them. This CDR3 spans 15 amino acids. The CDR3 reads CASSSSEQGPGEQYF. The CDR3 nucleotides read TGTGCCAGCAGCTCTAGCGAACAGGGGCCAGGCGAGCAGTACTTC.

The table lists this clone with a count of one. V gene TRBV7-8 combines with J gene TRBJ2-5; a weak D match, TRBD1 (5 bases). The end of the DNA fits TRBJ2-7 better, so the J call may be wrong. The CDR3 has 15 residues. Germline V gene sequence: CDR1 SGHVS, CDR2 FQNEAQ. The CDR3 DNA sequence: TGTGCCAGCAGCTTAGCAGGGGTCGCCTCCTACGAGCAGTACTTC. The encoded protein is CASSLAGVASYEQYF.

V gene TRBV28 combines with J gene TRBJ2-1, with D possibly matching TRBD2 (6 bases). There are 15 residues in the CDR3. Germline loops: CDR1 MDHEN, CDR2 SYDVKM. The germline V and J ends were trimmed by 5 bases and 5 bases, with 16 bases remaining between them. CDR3 in amino acids: CASSLPPGRNNEQFF. Written as DNA, the CDR3 is TGTGCCAGCAGTCTCCCCCCGGGGAGGAACAATGAGCAGTTCTTC.

The chain uses TRBV4-1 and TRBJ2-5, with 8 bases matching TRBD2. The CDR3 extends over 18 amino acids. Looked up from germline, CDR1 is MGHRA and CDR2 is YSYEKL. After removal of 1 base from V and 7 bases from J, the junction contained 17 bases not matched to a gene. The CDR3 region is CASSQGGTSGTRAGTQYF. The CDR3 nucleotides are TGCGCCAGCAGCCAAGGTGGGACCTCCGGGACTAGGGCGGGGACCCAGTACTTC.

This chain connects TRBV29-1 to TRBJ2-7, with no clear D. V lost 4 bases, J lost 2 bases, and 9 bases lay in between. The germline V gene has CDR1 SQVTM and CDR2 ANQGSEA. The CDR3 has 12 residues. This CDR3 reads CSVVAKTYEQYF. The CDR3 nucleotides read TGCAGCGTTGTCGCGAAGACCTACGAGCAGTACTTC.

This chain links TRBV15 with TRBJ1-3; 8 positions agree with TRBD1. Trimming took 0 bases from V and 2 from J; bases not matched to a gene: 0. Germline assignment: CDR1 LNHNV and CDR2 YYDKDF (reference sequence). This CDR3 spans 15 amino acids. The CDR3 region is CATSRDRGPGNTIYF. As DNA, the CDR3 is TGTGCCACCAGCAGAGACAGGGGGCCTGGAAACACCATATATTTT.

This sequence joins TRBV27 and TRBJ1-1, with TRBD1 matching 8 bases. With V trimmed by 6 bases and J by 5 bases, 8 bases remained unmatched. The length of the CDR3 is 14 residues. Germline-derived CDR1 and CDR2 are MNHEY and SMNVEV (reference sequence). Here the CDR3 reads CASSSGQGRTEAFF. Here the CDR3 DNA reads TGTGCCAGCAGCAGCGGACAGGGAAGGACTGAAGCTTTCTTT.

The rearrangement links TRBV7-9 to TRBJ1-5; D unclear. Trimming stripped 2 bases from V and 0 bases from J, with 11 bases between. The CDR3 runs to 16 residues. Germline V gene lookup returns CDR1 SEHNR and CDR2 FQNEAQ (reference sequence). The CDR3 loop reads CASSLLWGGSNQPQHF. The DNA of the CDR3 is TGTGCCAGCAGCTTATTGTGGGGAGGTAGCAATCAGCCCCAGCATTTT. Full variable domain (outside the CDR3, taken from reference TRBV7-9 and TRBJ1-5): DTGVSQNPRHKITKRGQNVTFRCDPISEHNRLYWYRQTLGQGPEFLTYFQNEAQLEKSRLLSDRFSAERPKGSFSTLEIQRTEQGDSAMYLCASSLLWGGSNQPQHFGDGTRLSIL.

The genes are TRBV7-9 and TRBJ2-7; no clear D. The CDR3 runs 13 residues. V lost 0 bases and J lost 3, with 6 bases in between. Germline assignment: CDR1 SEHNR and CDR2 FQNEAQ (reference sequence). CDR3 sequence (DNA): TGTGCCAGCAGCTTAGCGGCTTACTACGAGCAGTACTTC. It translates to CASSLAAYYEQYF.

This chain joins TRBV19 and TRBJ1-2, with D tentatively TRBD1 (5 bases). Trimming removed 2 bases from V and 1 base from J, with 14 bases in between. Germline V CDR1 and CDR2: LNHDA, SQIVND (reference sequence). The CDR3 totals 16 residues. For the CDR3, the DNA is TGTGCCAGTAGTATATCGTTGACAGACCTTAACTATGGCTACACCTTC. It translates to CASSISLTDLNYGYTF.

The chain recombines TRBV28 with TRBJ2-7; 7 bases line up with TRBD1. Germline values: CDR1 MDHEN, CDR2 SYDVKM. The CDR3 has 13 residues. With 7 bases clipped from V and 0 bases from J, the junction kept 3 bases outside the gene matches. The CDR3 loop reads CASTYRGSYEQYF. Written as DNA, the CDR3 is TGTGCCAGCACATACAGGGGCTCCTACGAGCAGTACTTC.

About this clone: This sample includes further DNA sequences coding for the same CDR3. The rearrangement uses TRBV27 and TRBJ2-7, with D perhaps given as TRBD1 or TRBD2 (6 bases each). With 3 bases removed from V and 4 bases from J, the gap between germline ends came to 10 bases. The CDR3 is 13 amino acids. Germline values: CDR1 MNHEY, CDR2 SMNVEV (reference sequence). The DNA for the CDR3 is TGTGCCAGCAGTTTCGGGGGCGGGTACGAGCAGTACTTC. Its translation: CASSFGGGYEQYF.

This chain joins TRBV5-1 and TRBJ1-2; 7 bases agree with TRBD1. This CDR3 spans 18 amino acids. J lost 7 bases, V lost 0 bases, and 18 bases had no gene match. From germline, CDR1 is SGHRS and CDR2 YFSETQ. The CDR3 DNA reads TGCGCCAGCAGCTTGGACCGCCCTTCGGGACAGCGACGGGGTGGCTACACCTTC. The encoded protein is CASSLDRPSGQRRGGYTF.

V gene TRBV28 combines with J gene TRBJ1-1; possible D gene TRBD1, 5 bases. Trimming pared 6 bases from V and 0 bases from J, leaving 11 bases between. The CDR3 runs 14 residues. In germline, CDR1 is MDHEN, CDR2 SYDVKM. The CDR3 DNA is TGTGCCAGCAGACGGACAAGGATGAACACTGAAGCTTTCTTT. As protein: CASRRTRMNTEAFF.

The chain combines TRBV7-8 with TRBJ2-5; 9 bases are shared with TRBD1. The CDR3 runs 15 residues. J gave up 2 bases and V 4 bases, and 5 bases lay outside the gene matches. CDR1 SGHVS and CDR2 FQNEAQ come from the germline V gene. DNA of the CDR3: TGTGCCAGCAGCTCTGACAGGGGGTATCAAGAGACCCAGTACTTC. Translation gives CASSSDRGYQETQYF.

The V call is TRBV7-9, the J call TRBJ1-2, with D possibly TRBD1 on 5 matching bases. Trimming left V 6 bases short and J 5 bases short, with 22 bases between. There are 16 residues in the CDR3. Germline V gives CDR1 SEHNR, CDR2 FQNEAQ (reference sequence). Here the CDR3 DNA reads TGTGCCAGCAGTTCTACTTCCGGGACTGTAGCATATGGCTACACCTTC. This translates into CASSSTSGTVAYGYTF.

The chain combines TRBV10-3 with TRBJ1-1; TRBD1 matches 11 bases. The CDR3 runs to 14 residues. V was pared by 6 bases and J by 5 bases, with 5 bases of the junction left unmatched. CDR1 is ENHRY, CDR2 SYGVKD, per germline. CDR3 in amino acids: CAIRPDRGPTEAFF. The CDR3 region has the DNA TGTGCCATCAGACCGGACAGGGGGCCTACTGAAGCTTTCTTT.

This clone was found once. This chain uses TRBV28 with TRBJ2-4, with D unclear. This CDR3 is 13 amino acids long. CDR1 and CDR2 from the germline V gene are MDHEN and SYDVKM. V was pared by 8 bases and J by 2 bases, with 10 bases between. CDR3 sequence (DNA): TGTGCCAGCCTACTTAACTCCAAAAACATTCAGTACTTC. It codes for CASLLNSKNIQYF.

This chain uses TRBV9 with TRBJ2-1, with D possibly matching TRBD2 (6 bases). CDR3 size: 16 residues. With 2 bases removed from V and 7 bases from J, the gap between germline ends came to 19 bases. Germline-derived CDR1 and CDR2 are SGDLS and YYNGEE. The CDR3 loop is CASSVHRERSGNEQFF. In nucleotides, the CDR3 is TGTGCCAGCAGCGTCCACCGGGAGAGGTCTGGTAATGAGCAGTTCTTC.

The chain has TRBV28 and TRBJ1-4; D call uncertain. CDR3 length equals 14 residues. Germline V gene lookup returns CDR1 MDHEN and CDR2 SYDVKM. V gave up 2 bases and J gave up 5 bases, with 9 bases separating them. The CDR3 DNA reads TGTGCCAGCAGTTTACGAGGGAACAATGAAAAACTGTTTTTT. Translation: CASSLRGNNEKLFF. Together with reference TRBV28 and TRBJ1-4, the CDR3 gives the full variable domain: DVKVTQSSRYLVKRTGEKVFLECVQDMDHENMFWYRQDPGLGLRLIYFSYDVKMKEKGDIPEGYSVSREKKERFSLILESASTNQTSMYLCASSLRGNNEKLFFGSGTQLSVL.

The V and J genes are TRBV15 and TRBJ2-7; no reliable D call. This CDR3 region has 13 residues. CDR1 and CDR2 from the germline V gene are LNHNV and YYDKDF (reference sequence). Trimming removed 1 base at V and 5 bases at J, with 9 bases between. The CDR3 region is CATSRGGGDEQYF. The CDR3 DNA is TGTGCCACCAGCAGAGGTGGCGGTGACGAGCAGTACTTC.

This chain links TRBV27 with TRBJ2-7; D perhaps matches TRBD2 (5 bases). Germline CDR1 and CDR2: MNHEY and SMNVEV (reference sequence). The CDR3 is 13 residues long. With 7 bases removed from V and 0 bases from J, the gap between germline ends came to 10 bases. The CDR3 DNA follows: TGTGCCAGCAAAATAGGGAGCTCCTACGAGCAGTACTTC. This gives the protein CASKIGSSYEQYF.

This clone was counted once. DNA of the CDR3: TGCACCAGCAGCCAAGTCGTGGGGCAGCAGACCTACAATGAGCAGTTCTTC. Amino acid sequence: CTSSQVVGQQTYNEQFF. The chain links TRBV1 to TRBJ2-1; whether TRBD1, the table's D call, matches the DNA was not checked. TRBV1 is termed a pseudogene. The CDR3 totals 17 residues.

The rearrangement uses TRBV7-9 and TRBJ2-7; tentative D call: TRBD2 (6 bases). V lost 4 bases to trimming and J lost 1 base, with 14 bases between them. CDR1 is SEHNR, CDR2 FQNEAQ, per germline (reference sequence). The CDR3 consists of 15 residues. The DNA for the CDR3 is TGTGCCAGCAGCTCCACGGAGGGTGGTTCCTACGAGCAGTACTTC. Translating it yields CASSSTEGGSYEQYF.

The chain couples TRBV6-5 to TRBJ2-7; a weak D match, TRBD1 (6 bases). The V gene lost 0 bases and the J gene lost 2 bases, with 11 bases spanning the gap. This CDR3 spans 15 amino acids. Germline V lookup: CDR1 MNHEY, CDR2 SVGAGI. CDR3 residues: CASSYSQGSAYEQYF. Written as DNA, the CDR3 is TGTGCCAGCAGTTACTCCCAGGGGAGCGCCTACGAGCAGTACTTC.

The chain employs TRBV5-1 and TRBJ2-3; TRBD1 agrees at 8 bases. This CDR3 comprises 16 residues. V trimming: 4 bases; J trimming: 5 bases; junction bases outside the gene matches: 12. CDR1 is SGHRS, CDR2 YFSETQ, per germline. This CDR3 is CASSILGQGRGDTQYF. The DNA of the CDR3 is TGCGCCAGCAGCATACTAGGACAGGGCCGAGGAGATACGCAGTATTTT.

In its sample, this clone was seen once. The rearrangement joins TRBV4-1 to TRBJ2-5, with no clear D. The ends were cut back, 0 bases at V and 5 bases at J, with 10 bases in the middle. This CDR3 comprises 14 residues. Germline CDR1 and CDR2: MGHRA and YSYEKL. In nucleotides, the CDR3 is TGCGCCAGCAGCCAAGAGGAGCCGCCGGAGACCCAGTACTTC. It translates to CASSQEEPPETQYF.